One and the same sample provided the 2 T cell receptor beta chains below, sequenced in a study of T cells in Graves' hyperthyroidism and ophthalmopathy (dated by TCRdb to the late 2010s). The method was multiplex PCR. Sequencing took place on an Illumina HiSeq 2000. The TCR beta CDR3 regions were amplified from the RNA transcripts. The TCR CDR3 was subjected to a first round of RT-PCR using the HTBI primer set and the Qiagen OneStep RT-PCR kit. The public sequencing data were trimmed at Q25 with fastp and processed into clonotypes with MiXCR by TCRdb, which kept only in-frame beta chains. Every distinct CDR3 protein forms one entry, paired with its most common genes and DNA. The sample table records over 300,000 distinct CDR3 sequences; roughly 15% of these occur just once. The ten biggest clones cover about 37% of the sample. Sample: blood. These receptors came from a middle-aged woman with Graves' ophthalmopathy.

This clonotype was observed at least ten times. J is TRBJ1-4 and V is TRBV29-1; D not resolved. CDR3 size: 12 residues. Trimming took 4 bases from V and 2 from J, leaving 5 bases between them. From germline, CDR1 is SQVTM and CDR2 ANQGSEA. Written as DNA, the CDR3 is TGCAGCGTTGGGCAGACTAATGAAAAACTGTTTTTT. This gives the protein CSVGQTNEKLFF.

This clonotype was recorded many times. The V and J genes are TRBV28 and TRBJ1-5; D uncertain. The length of the CDR3 is 13 residues. Germline V gene data show CDR1 as MDHEN and CDR2 as SYDVKM. The ends were cut back, 3 bases at V and 6 bases at J, with 9 bases in the middle. CDR3 coding DNA: TGTGCCAGCAGTTTCTTAATGGTTCAGCCCCAGCATTTT. Protein sequence: CASSFLMVQPQHF.